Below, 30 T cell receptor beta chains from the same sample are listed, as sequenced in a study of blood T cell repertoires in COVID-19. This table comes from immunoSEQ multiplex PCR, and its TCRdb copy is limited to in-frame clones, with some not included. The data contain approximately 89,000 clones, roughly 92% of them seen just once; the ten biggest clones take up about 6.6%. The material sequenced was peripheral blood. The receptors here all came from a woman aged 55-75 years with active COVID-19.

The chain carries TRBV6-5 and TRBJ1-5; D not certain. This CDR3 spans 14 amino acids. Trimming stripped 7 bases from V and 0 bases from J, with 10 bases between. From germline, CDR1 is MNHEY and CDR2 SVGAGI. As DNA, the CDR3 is TGTGCCAGCAAGGTCGGGAATAGCAATCAGCCCCAGCATTTT. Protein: CASKVGNSNQPQHF.

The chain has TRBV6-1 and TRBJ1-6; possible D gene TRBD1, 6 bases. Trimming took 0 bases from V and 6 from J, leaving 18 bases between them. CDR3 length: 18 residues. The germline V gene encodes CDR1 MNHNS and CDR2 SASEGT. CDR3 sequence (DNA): TGTGCCAGCAGTGAAGCGACGACAGGCTTTTCCCTTAATTCACCCCTCCACTTT. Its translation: CASSEATTGFSLNSPLHF.

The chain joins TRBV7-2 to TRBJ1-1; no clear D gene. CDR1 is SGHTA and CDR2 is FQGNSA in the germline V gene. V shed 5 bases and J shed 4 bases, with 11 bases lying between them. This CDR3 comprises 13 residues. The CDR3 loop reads CASSQGGSTEAFF. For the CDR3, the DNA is TGTGCCAGCAGCCAAGGAGGGTCCACTGAAGCTTTCTTT. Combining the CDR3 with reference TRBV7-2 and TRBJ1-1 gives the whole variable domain GAGVSQSPSNKVTEKGKDVELRCDPISGHTALYWYRQSLGQGLEFLIYFQGNSAPDKSGLPSDRFSAERTGGSVSTLTIQRTQQEDSAVYLCASSQGGSTEAFFGQGTRLTVV.

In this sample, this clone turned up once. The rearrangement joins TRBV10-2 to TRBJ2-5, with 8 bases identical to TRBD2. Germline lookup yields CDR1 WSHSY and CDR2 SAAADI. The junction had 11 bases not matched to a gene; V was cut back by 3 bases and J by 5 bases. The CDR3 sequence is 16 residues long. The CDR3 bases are TGCGCCAGCAGTGAATACCTTACGGGGGGGATGGAGACCCAGTACTTC. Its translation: CASSEYLTGGMETQYF.

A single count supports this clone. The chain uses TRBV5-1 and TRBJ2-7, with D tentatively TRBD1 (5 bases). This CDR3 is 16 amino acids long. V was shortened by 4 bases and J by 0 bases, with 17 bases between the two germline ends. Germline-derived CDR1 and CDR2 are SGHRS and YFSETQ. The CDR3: CASSGSWQGRSYEQYF. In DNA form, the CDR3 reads TGCGCCAGCAGCGGCTCCTGGCAGGGCCGCTCCTACGAGCAGTACTTC.

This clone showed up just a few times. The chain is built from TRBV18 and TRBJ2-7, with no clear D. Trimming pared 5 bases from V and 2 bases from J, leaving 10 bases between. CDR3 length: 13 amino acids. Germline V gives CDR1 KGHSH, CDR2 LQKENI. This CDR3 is CASSSNYPYEQYF. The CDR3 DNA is TGTGCCAGCTCATCAAACTATCCCTACGAGCAGTACTTC.

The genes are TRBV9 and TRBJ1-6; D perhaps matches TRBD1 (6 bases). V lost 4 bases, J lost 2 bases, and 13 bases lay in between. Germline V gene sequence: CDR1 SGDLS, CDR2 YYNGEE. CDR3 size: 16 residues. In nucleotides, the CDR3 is TGTGCCAGCAGCCCGGGAGGGGGAACCTATAATTCACCCCTCCACTTT. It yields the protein CASSPGGGTYNSPLHF.

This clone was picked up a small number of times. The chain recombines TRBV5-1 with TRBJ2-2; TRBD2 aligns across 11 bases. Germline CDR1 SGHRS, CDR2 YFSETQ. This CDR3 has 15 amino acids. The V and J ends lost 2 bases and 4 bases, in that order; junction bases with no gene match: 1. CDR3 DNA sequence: TGCGCCAGCAGCTTTACTAGCGGGAGCACCGGGGAGCTGTTTTTT. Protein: CASSFTSGSTGELFF.

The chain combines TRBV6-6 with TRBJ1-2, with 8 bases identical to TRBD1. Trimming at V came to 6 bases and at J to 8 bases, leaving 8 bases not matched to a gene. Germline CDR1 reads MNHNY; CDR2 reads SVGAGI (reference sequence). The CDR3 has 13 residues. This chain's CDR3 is CASSNRGRSGYTF. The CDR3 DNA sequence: TGTGCCAGCAGCAACAGGGGGAGGAGCGGCTACACCTTC.

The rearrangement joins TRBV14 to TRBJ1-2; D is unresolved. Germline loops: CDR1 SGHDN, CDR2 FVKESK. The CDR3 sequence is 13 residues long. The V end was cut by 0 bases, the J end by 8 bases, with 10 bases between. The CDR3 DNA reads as TGTGCCAGCAGCCAAGAGCAGACTTCAGGCTACACCTTC. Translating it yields CASSQEQTSGYTF.

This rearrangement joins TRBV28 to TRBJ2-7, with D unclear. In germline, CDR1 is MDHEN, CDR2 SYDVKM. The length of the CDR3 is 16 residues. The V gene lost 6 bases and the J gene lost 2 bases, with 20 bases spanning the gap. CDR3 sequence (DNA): TGTGCCAGCAGCCAACCCGGCGGCCAAGGTACCTACGAGCAGTACTTC. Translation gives CASSQPGGQGTYEQYF.

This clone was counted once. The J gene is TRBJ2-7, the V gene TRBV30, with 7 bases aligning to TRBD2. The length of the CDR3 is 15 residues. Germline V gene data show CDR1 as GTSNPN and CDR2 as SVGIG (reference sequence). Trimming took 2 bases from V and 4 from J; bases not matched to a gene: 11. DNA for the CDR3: TGTGCCTGGAGTCCGTTCGGGGAGGGGAAGTACGAGCAGTACTTC. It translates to CAWSPFGEGKYEQYF.

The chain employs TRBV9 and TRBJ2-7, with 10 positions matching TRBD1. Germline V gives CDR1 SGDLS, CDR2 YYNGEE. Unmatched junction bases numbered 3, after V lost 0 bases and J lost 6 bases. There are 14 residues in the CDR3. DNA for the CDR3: TGTGCCAGCAGCGTAGGACAGGGGGCGTTCGAGCAGTACTTC. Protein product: CASSVGQGAFEQYF. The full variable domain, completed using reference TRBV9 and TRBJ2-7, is DSGVTQTPKHLITATGQRVTLRCSPRSGDLSVYWYQQSLDQGLQFLIQYYNGEERAKGNILERFSAQQFPDLHSELNLSSLELGDSALYFCASSVGQGAFEQYFGPGTRLTVT.

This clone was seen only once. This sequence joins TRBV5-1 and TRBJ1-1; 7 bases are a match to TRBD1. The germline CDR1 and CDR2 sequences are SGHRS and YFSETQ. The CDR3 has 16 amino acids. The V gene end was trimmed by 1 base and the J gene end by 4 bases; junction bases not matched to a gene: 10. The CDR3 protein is CASSLQMTGKGTEAFF. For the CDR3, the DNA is TGCGCCAGCAGCTTGCAGATGACAGGGAAAGGCACTGAAGCTTTCTTT.

CDR3: CASSPQRGGANEQFF. Here the CDR3 DNA reads TGTGCCAGCAGTCCCCAGCGGGGAGGGGCCAATGAGCAGTTCTTC. The chain recombines TRBV6-5 with TRBJ2-1; 7 bases match TRBD2. V lost 5 bases to trimming and J lost 6 bases; unmatched junction nucleotides: 10. The CDR3 has 15 amino acids. Germline CDR1 reads MNHEY; CDR2 reads SVGAGI.

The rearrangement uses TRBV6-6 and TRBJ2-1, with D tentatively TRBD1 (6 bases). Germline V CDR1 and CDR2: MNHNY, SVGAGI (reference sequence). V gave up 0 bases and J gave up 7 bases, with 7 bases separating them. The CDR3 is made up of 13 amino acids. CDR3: CASSYSQGNEQFF. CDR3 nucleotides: TGTGCCAGCAGTTACTCTCAGGGGAATGAGCAGTTCTTC.

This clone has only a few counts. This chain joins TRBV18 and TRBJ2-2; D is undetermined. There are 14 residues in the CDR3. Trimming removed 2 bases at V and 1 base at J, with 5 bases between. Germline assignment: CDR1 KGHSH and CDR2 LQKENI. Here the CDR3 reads CASSPEQNTGELFF. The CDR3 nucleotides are TGTGCCAGCTCACCAGAACAGAACACCGGGGAGCTGTTTTTT.

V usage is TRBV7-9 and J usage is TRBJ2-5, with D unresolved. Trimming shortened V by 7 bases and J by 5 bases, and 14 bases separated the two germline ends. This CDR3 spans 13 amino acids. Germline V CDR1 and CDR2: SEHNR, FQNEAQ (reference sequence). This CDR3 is CASTSWQRETQYF. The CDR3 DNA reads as TGTGCCAGCACCTCGTGGCAGAGGGAGACCCAGTACTTC.

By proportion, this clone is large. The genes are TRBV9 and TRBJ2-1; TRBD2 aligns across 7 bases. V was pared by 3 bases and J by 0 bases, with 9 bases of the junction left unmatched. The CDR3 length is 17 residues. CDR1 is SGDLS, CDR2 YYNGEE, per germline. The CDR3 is CASSAHLTSASYNEQFF. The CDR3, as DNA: TGTGCCAGCAGCGCGCACTTAACTAGCGCCTCCTACAATGAGCAGTTCTTC.

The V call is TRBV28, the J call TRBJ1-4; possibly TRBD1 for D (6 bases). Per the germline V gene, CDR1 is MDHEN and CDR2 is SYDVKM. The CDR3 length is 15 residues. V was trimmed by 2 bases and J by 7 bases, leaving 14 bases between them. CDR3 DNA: TGTGCCAGCAGTTTAAATGGGGGCCTTGGTGAAAAACTGTTTTTT. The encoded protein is CASSLNGGLGEKLFF.

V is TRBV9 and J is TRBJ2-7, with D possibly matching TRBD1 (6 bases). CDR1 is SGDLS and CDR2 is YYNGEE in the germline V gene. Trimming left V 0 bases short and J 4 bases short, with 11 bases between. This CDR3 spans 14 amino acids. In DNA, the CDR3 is TGTGCCAGCAGCGTAGGGGGCAGGGGATACGAGCAGTACTTC. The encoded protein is CASSVGGRGYEQYF. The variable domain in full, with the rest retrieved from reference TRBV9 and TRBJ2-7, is DSGVTQTPKHLITATGQRVTLRCSPRSGDLSVYWYQQSLDQGLQFLIQYYNGEERAKGNILERFSAQQFPDLHSELNLSSLELGDSALYFCASSVGGRGYEQYFGPGTRLTVT.

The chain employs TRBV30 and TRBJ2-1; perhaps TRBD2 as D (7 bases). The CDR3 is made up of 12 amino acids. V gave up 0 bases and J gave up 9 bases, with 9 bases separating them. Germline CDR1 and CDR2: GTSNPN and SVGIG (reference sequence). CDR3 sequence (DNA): TGTGCCTGGAGTGTAAGGGGGGGTGAGCAGTTCTTC. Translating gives CAWSVRGGEQFF.

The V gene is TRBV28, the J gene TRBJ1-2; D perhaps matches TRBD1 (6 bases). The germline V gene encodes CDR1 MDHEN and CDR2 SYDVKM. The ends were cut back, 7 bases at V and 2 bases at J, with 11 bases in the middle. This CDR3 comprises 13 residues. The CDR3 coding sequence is TGTGCCAGCACCGGACAGAGAAACTATGGCTACACCTTC. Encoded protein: CASTGQRNYGYTF.

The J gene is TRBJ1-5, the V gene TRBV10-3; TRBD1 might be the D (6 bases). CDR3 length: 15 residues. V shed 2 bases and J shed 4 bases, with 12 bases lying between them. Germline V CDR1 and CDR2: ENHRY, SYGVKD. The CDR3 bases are TGTGCCATCAGTGAGAACAGGGAATTGAATCAGCCCCAGCATTTT. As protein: CAISENRELNQPQHF.

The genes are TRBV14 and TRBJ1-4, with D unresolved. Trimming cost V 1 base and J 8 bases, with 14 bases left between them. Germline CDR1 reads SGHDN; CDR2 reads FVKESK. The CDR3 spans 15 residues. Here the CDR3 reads CASSQGTAAGEKLFF. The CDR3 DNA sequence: TGTGCCAGCAGCCAAGGGACGGCGGCGGGGGAAAAACTGTTTTTT.

The CDR3 region is CASIDREGQPQHF. The CDR3 region has the DNA TGTGCCAGCATCGACAGGGAAGGTCAGCCCCAGCATTTT. The chain links TRBV28 to TRBJ1-5; 7 bases align to TRBD1. The V gene end was trimmed by 7 bases and the J gene end by 6 bases; junction bases not matched to a gene: 6. The CDR3 extends over 13 amino acids. CDR1 is MDHEN and CDR2 is SYDVKM in the germline V gene.

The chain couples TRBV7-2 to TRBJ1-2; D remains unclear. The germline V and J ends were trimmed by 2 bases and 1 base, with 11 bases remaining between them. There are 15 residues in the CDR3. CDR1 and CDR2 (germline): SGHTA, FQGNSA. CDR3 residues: CASSLSQRGNYGYTF. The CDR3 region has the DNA TGTGCCAGCAGCTTATCCCAACGGGGTAACTATGGCTACACCTTC.

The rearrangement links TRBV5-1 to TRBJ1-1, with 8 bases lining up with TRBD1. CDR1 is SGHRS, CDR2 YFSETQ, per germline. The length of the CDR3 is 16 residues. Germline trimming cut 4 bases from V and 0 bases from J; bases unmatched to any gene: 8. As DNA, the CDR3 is TGCGCCAGCAGCCCCGCGACAGGGGTATTGAACACTGAAGCTTTCTTT. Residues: CASSPATGVLNTEAFF.

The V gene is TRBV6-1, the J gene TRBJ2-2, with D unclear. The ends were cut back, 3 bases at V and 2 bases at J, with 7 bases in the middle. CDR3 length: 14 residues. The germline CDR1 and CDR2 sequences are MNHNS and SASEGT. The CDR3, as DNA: TGTGCCAGCAGTGAGGGCAGAAACACCGGGGAGCTGTTTTTT. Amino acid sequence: CASSEGRNTGELFF.

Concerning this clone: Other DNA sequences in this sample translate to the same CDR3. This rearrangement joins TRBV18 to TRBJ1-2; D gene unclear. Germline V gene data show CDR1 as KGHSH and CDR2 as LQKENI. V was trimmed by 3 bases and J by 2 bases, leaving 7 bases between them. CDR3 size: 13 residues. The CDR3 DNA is TGTGCCAGCTCACCTGACAAGAACTATGGCTACACCTTC. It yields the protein CASSPDKNYGYTF.